The entry below describes one T cell receptor (beta chain). Its antigen is as yet unknown. The data stem from a study of T cells expressing NK-cell markers. The wider study: Sorted CD3+CD56-NKG2C+, CD3+CD56+NKG2C- and CD3+CD56+NKG2C+ T cells were the source of the TCR beta repertoires.

Findings and limits, study-wide: In over 5 donors, dominant CD3+CD56+NKG2C+ clonotypes ranked among the top 10 CD8+ clonotypes.

This CDR3 spans 17 amino acids. Germline loops: CDR1 SGHVS, CDR2 FQNEAQ. What made the TCR beta cDNA was 5'RACE template switching with UMIs. Using the 5' RACE reads, TCRdb records one entry per CDR3 protein without DNA. The data include a few hundred thousand distinct CDR3 sequences; the top ten clones carry around 1.4%. The sample comprised blood T cells: a sorted CD56 or NKG2C T cell subset, CD4+ or CD8+ T cells, or bulk PBMC T cells (not recorded which). The TCR comes from a woman aged 50 to 60 in good health. V is TRBV7-8 and J is TRBJ2-3; TCRdb outputs TRBD2, but without DNA this stays unchecked. The chain's CDR3 is CASSALVAGGGTDTQYF.